This T cell receptor (beta chain) appears in the sequencing data of a study of blood T cell repertoires in COVID-19. Trimming cost V 4 bases and J 2 bases; bases outside gene matches: 2. The germline gives CDR1 SGDLS, CDR2 YYNGEE. This CDR3 has 13 residues. Sequencing used immunoSEQ multiplex PCR; TCRdb keeps in-frame clones, though not all of them. The table shows approximately 56,000 clones, with around nine tenths occurring only once. The sequence derives from a man older than 75 with active or convalescent COVID-19. This chain connects TRBV9 to TRBJ2-5; 7 bases agree with TRBD1. The specimen sequenced was peripheral blood. The CDR3 DNA is TGTGCCAGCAGCCCACAGGGGCAAGAGACCCAGTACTTC. This translates into CASSPQGQETQYF.